This T cell receptor (beta chain) was observed in a study of PD-L1 blockade in urothelial cancer. For the study at large: At 3 weeks after treatment start (second dose) and again at 6 weeks, blood was analyzed. Reported median T cell count for blood samples was around 140,000. Study-wide points: Tumor-associated clones in the blood of durable-benefit patients grew more at 3 weeks.

The count of this clone is one. Antigen unknown. This table comes from immunoSEQ multiplex PCR, and its TCRdb copy is limited to in-frame clones, with some not included. The table lists some 110,000 clones, around 90% of them singletons, with about 4% in the top ten. The CDR3 totals 15 residues. V was clipped by 5 bases and J by 4 bases; unmatched bases: 5. Germline CDR1 is SGHTA and CDR2 is FQGNSA. Specified time point: peripheral blood 6 weeks after treatment start. Urothelial carcinoma affected the patients, and it was locally advanced or metastatic. The chain has TRBV7-2 and TRBJ2-6, with 7 bases fitting TRBD1. The source material was PBMCs, sampled around atezolizumab (anti-PD-L1) treatment. This sequence originates from a man between 60 and 75 years old with urothelial cancer. In nucleotides, the CDR3 is TGTGCCAGCAGCCAGACAGGGTCCGGGGCCAACGTCCTGACTTTC. This encodes CASSQTGSGANVLTF. Drawing the rest from reference TRBV7-2 and TRBJ2-6, the complete variable domain is GAGVSQSPSNKVTEKGKDVELRCDPISGHTALYWYRQSLGQGLEFLIYFQGNSAPDKSGLPSDRFSAERTGGSVSTLTIQRTQQEDSAVYLCASSQTGSGANVLTFGAGSRLTVL.